This T cell receptor (beta chain) was captured in a study of graft-versus-host responses after intestinal transplantation. Per germline, CDR1 GTSNPN and CDR2 SVGIG (reference sequence). V was clipped by 1 base and J by 15 bases; unmatched bases: 20. This CDR3 region has 16 residues. As regards this clone: Its antigen is as yet unknown.

General study findings and limits: There were GvH clones found in recipient marrow, and some of them appeared first in ileum or blood.

The table came from immunoSEQ multiplex PCR; TCRdb's copy has only in-frame clones and leaves some out. This sample has 9,100 or so clones, with around nine tenths found just once. This specimen consisted of PBMCs, obtained roughly 42 days after intestinal transplant. This chain joins TRBV30 and TRBJ2-1, with 8 bases aligning to TRBD2. This TCR derives from a human patient who received an intestinal transplant, so some T cells may come from the graft donor. The CDR3 coding sequence is TGTGCCTGGAGTGCAGCGGGAGCTTCCGGTTCTCTTTATGCGTTCTTC. Its protein product is CAWSAAGASGSLYAFF.